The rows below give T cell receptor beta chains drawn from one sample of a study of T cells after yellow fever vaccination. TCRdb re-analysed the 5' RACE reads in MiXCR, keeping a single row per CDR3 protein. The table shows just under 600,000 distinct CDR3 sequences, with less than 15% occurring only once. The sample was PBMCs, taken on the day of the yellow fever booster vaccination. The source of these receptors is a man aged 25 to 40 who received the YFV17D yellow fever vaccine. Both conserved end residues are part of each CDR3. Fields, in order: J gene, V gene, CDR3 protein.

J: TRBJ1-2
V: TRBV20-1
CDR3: CSASSNRNGYTF

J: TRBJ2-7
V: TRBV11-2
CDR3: CASSSIDRGYEQYF

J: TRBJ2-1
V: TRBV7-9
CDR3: CASTLGYNEQFF

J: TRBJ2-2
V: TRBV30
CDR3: CAWSPTTGELFF

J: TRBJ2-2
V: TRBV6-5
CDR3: CASSYQGLEFTGELFF

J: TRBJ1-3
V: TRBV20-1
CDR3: CSEQDPPSGNTIYF

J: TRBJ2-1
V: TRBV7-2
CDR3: CASSFQGLASYNEQFF

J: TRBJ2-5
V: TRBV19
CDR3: CASSSRHLRETQYF

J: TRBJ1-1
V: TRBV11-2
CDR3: CASSLAAMNAEAFF

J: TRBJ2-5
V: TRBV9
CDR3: CASSVGLADQETQYF

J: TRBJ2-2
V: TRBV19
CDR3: CASSTYPNTGELFF

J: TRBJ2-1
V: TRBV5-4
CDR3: CASSATTERDEQFF

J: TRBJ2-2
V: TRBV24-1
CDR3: CATSESGLAANTGELFF

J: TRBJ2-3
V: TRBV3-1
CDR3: CASSQQGTTDTQYF

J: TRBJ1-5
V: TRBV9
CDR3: CASSAGLGQPQHF

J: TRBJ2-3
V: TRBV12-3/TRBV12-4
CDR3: CASSVGGGADTQYF

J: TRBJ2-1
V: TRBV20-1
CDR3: CSAKLTSGTVLSHNEQFF

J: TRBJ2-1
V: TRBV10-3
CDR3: CAIKQGDSTGTSGRAKFF

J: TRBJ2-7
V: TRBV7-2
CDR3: CASSLAMSGGKYEQYF

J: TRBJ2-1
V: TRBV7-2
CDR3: CASSSGLLRAGKLEQFF

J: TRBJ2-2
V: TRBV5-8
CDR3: CASSPGERELFF

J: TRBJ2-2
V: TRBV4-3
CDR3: CASSLGRITGELFF

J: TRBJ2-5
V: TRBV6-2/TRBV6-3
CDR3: CASTRDSMEETQYF

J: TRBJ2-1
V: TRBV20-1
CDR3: CSAHLAGVFEQFF

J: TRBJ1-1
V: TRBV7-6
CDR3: CASSLAVPEAFF

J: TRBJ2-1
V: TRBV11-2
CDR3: CASSLFPGTSGPSSYNEQFF

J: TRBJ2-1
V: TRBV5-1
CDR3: CASSLVWYYEQFF

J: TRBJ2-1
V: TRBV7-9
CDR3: CASSMYEEQFF

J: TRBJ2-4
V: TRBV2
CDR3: CASSEPGGVKNIQYF

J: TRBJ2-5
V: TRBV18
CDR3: CASSPLHQETQYF

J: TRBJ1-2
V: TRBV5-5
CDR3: CASSLEALGHYGYTF

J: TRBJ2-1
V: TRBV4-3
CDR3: CASSFRAAWDEQFF

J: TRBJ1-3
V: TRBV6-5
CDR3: CASSSQDGSGNTIYF

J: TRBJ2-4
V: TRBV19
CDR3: CASSPFQDIQYF

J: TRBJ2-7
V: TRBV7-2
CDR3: CASSLGDSPYEQYF

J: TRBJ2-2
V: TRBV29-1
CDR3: CSAGTVNTGELFF

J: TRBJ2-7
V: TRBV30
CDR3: CAWSVNSAEQYF

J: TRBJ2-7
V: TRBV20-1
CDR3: CSARFLVGEQYF

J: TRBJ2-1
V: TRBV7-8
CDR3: CASSLAGQGGNEQFF

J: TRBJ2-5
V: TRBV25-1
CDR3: CASSMVRGETQYF

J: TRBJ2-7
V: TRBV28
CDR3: CASSVDEQYF

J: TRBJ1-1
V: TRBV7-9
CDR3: CASSDGQGLDTEAFF

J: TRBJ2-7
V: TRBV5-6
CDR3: CASSSGLALSYEQYF

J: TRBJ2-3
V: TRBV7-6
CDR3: CASSPRLAGPDTQYF

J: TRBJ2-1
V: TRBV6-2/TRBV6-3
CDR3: CASNPPGGGPSESVRRFF

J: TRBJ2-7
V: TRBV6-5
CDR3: CASSTRGRARSYEQYF

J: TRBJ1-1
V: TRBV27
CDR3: CASSPQQGGTEAFF

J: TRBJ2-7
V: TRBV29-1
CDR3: CSVGDREAGQYF

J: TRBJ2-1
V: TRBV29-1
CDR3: CSVGAGPSYNEQFF

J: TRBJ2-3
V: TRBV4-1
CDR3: CASSHRAGSTDTQYF

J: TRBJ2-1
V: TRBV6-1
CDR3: CASLRENYNEQFF

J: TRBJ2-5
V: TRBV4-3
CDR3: CASSQDTAGVLTQYF

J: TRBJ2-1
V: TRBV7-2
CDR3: CASSRVRVVGSEQFF

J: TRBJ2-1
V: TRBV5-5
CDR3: CASSLGTGGVRNEQFF

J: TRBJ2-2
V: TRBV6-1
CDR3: CASSRVAGGELFF

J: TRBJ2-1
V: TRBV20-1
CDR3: CSAGGTSGRYNEQFF

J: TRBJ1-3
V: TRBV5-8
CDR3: CASSLNLVDRANTIYF

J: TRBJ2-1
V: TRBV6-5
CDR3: CASSYTDSSYNEQFF